A single sample is the source of the 24 T cell receptor beta chains below, sequenced in a study of spatial heterogeneity in lung cancer. TCRdb reprocessed the 5' RACE reads via MiXCR and lists one record per CDR3 protein. The sample lists some 100,000 distinct CDR3 sequences, over 8.5% occurring once. Stated time point: sample taken at primary tumor resection. Sequencing was performed on whole RNA extracted from tumor and nontumor lung tissue, or from frozen PBMC, and the material was left unsorted. Sequencing was performed on PBMCs, taken at surgery. These receptors originate from a male donor with early-stage non-small cell lung cancer.

This chain uses TRBV9 with TRBJ2-2; D is undetermined. CDR3 length: 15 amino acids. Germline lookup yields CDR1 SGDLS and CDR2 YYNGEE. V lost 3 bases to trimming and J lost 0 bases, with 9 bases between them. CDR3 DNA sequence: TGTGCCAGCAGCGCTGGACCTGCGAACACCGGGGAGCTGTTTTTT. This translates into CASSAGPANTGELFF.

This clonotype was picked up many times. The J gene is TRBJ1-3, the V gene TRBV7-2; D call uncertain. Per germline, CDR1 SGHTA and CDR2 FQGNSA. The CDR3 is made up of 16 amino acids. V was cut by 0 bases and J by 2 bases, with 11 bases left in between. CDR3 sequence reads: CASSLASGATGNTIYF. Written as DNA, the CDR3 is TGTGCCAGCAGCTTAGCGTCAGGCGCCACTGGAAACACCATATATTTT.

This clonotype has more than one count but fewer than ten. The rearrangement links TRBV6-2 or TRBV6-3 to TRBJ2-3; D is uncertain. Germline V gene sequence: CDR1 MNHEY, CDR2 SVGEGT. V was shortened by 6 bases and J by 5 bases, with 9 bases between the two germline ends. The CDR3 loop spans 12 amino acids. This CDR3 reads CASSIRRDTQYF. Here the CDR3 DNA reads TGTGCCAGCAGCATACGCCGAGATACGCAGTATTTT.

The chain carries TRBV5-1 and TRBJ2-3, with D unclear. V was cut by 4 bases and J by 4 bases, with 10 bases left in between. Per the germline V gene, CDR1 is SGHRS and CDR2 is YFSETQ. The CDR3 has 13 amino acids. The CDR3 bases are TGCGCCAGCAGCATTGACCCATCAGATACGCAGTATTTT. As protein: CASSIDPSDTQYF.

V is TRBV28 and J is TRBJ1-5; a possible D gene is TRBD1 (5 bases). Germline V gives CDR1 MDHEN, CDR2 SYDVKM. The CDR3 extends over 15 amino acids. Trimming took off 5 bases at V and 6 bases at J, with 17 bases between the two ends. Here the CDR3 DNA reads TGTGCCAGCAGTCCCCCGGACCCCGGGGGTCAGCCCCAGCATTTT. Its translation: CASSPPDPGGQPQHF.

The chain couples TRBV10-3 to TRBJ2-2, with a tentative D call TRBD2 (5 bases). The CDR3 totals 15 residues. Trimming pared 3 bases from V and 5 bases from J, leaving 13 bases between. Germline CDR1 is ENHRY and CDR2 is SYGVKD. The DNA for the CDR3 is TGTGCCATCAGTGAACCGGGATTTCTGACCGGGGAGCTGTTTTTT. Its translation is CAISEPGFLTGELFF.

The table lists this clonotype with a few counts. This chain connects TRBV7-9 to TRBJ2-3, with D hard to call. V was shortened by 1 base and J by 2 bases, with 4 bases between the two germline ends. The CDR3 is 13 residues long. Germline-derived CDR1 and CDR2 are SEHNR and FQNEAQ (reference sequence). This chain's CDR3 is CASSLGTTDTQYF. CDR3 in DNA: TGTGCCAGCAGCTTAGGAACCACAGATACGCAGTATTTT.

In this sample, this clonotype turned up many times. The J gene is TRBJ2-6, the V gene TRBV5-1, with D unclear. The CDR3 runs 15 residues. Trimming removed 0 bases at V and 0 bases at J, with 4 bases between. Germline V gene sequence: CDR1 SGHRS, CDR2 YFSETQ. The CDR3 region has the DNA TGCGCCAGCAGCTTGGGGTCCTCTGGGGCCAACGTCCTGACTTTC. This sequence encodes CASSLGSSGANVLTF.

Many counts were recorded for this clonotype. V usage is TRBV5-1 and J usage is TRBJ2-1, with TRBD2 matching over 7 bases. Per germline, CDR1 SGHRS and CDR2 YFSETQ. The CDR3 has 15 amino acids. The ends lost 4 bases at V and 14 bases at J; junction bases unmatched: 18. CDR3 nucleotides: TGCGCCAGCAGCAGAAGGGCGGGAGCGCAAGCGCTGGAGTTCTTC. This codes for CASSRRAGAQALEFF. The variable domain in full, with the rest retrieved from reference TRBV5-1 and TRBJ2-1, is KAGVTQTPRYLIKTRGQQVTLSCSPISGHRSVSWYQQTPGQGLQFLFEYFSETQRNKGNFPGRFSGRQFSNSRSEMNVSTLELGDSALYLCASSRRAGAQALEFFGPGTRLTVL.

The chain carries TRBV10-3 and TRBJ2-2; tentative D call: TRBD2 (5 bases). There are 14 residues in the CDR3. V gave up 2 bases and J gave up 6 bases, with 10 bases separating them. The germline gives CDR1 ENHRY, CDR2 SYGVKD. This CDR3 reads CAISERGKAGELFF. CDR3 nucleotide sequence: TGTGCCATCAGTGAGCGGGGTAAAGCCGGGGAGCTGTTTTTT.

This clonotype has just a few counts. V is TRBV18 and J is TRBJ1-2; no clear D. CDR1 is KGHSH and CDR2 is LQKENI in the germline V gene. With 6 bases removed from V and 4 bases from J, the gap between germline ends came to 12 bases. The CDR3 runs to 13 residues. In nucleotides, the CDR3 is TGTGCCAGCTCCGAAACAGCTACCTATGGCTACACCTTC. This codes for CASSETATYGYTF.

This clonotype was seen a few times. V and J are TRBV5-1 and TRBJ2-3; the D is unclear. The V and J ends lost 6 bases and 5 bases respectively, with 13 bases between them. Germline V gene lookup returns CDR1 SGHRS and CDR2 YFSETQ. The CDR3 contains 13 residues. The DNA of the CDR3 is TGCGCCAGCACTCCTGCCCCTGGAGATACGCAGTATTTT. This encodes CASTPAPGDTQYF.

This clonotype was counted ten times or more. The CDR3 reads CASSHQGGTPSSYEQYF. CDR3 bases: TGTGCCAGCAGCCACCAAGGCGGGACTCCATCCTCCTACGAGCAGTACTTC. This chain links TRBV4-2 with TRBJ2-7; TRBD2 is a possible D gene (6 bases). V was shortened by 3 bases and J by 0 bases, with 18 bases between the two germline ends. CDR3 size: 17 residues. Germline V gene sequence: CDR1 LGHNA, CDR2 YNFKEQ.

This clonotype was recorded at least ten times. The chain links TRBV3-1 to TRBJ2-5; D is perhaps TRBD2 (5 bases). Trimming stripped 6 bases from V and 2 bases from J, with 7 bases between. This CDR3 contains 12 residues. The germline V gene encodes CDR1 LGHDT and CDR2 YNNKEL (reference sequence). The CDR3 nucleotides are TGTGCCAGCAGTCGGACTCAAGAGACCCAGTACTTC. Protein: CASSRTQETQYF.

V usage is TRBV12-3 or TRBV12-4 and J usage is TRBJ1-5; D uncertain. The CDR3 is 13 amino acids. The V end lost 8 bases, the J end lost 6 bases, and 14 bases lay between the germline ends. The CDR3 nucleotides are TGTGCCAGCGGAATGAGGGAGGGTCAGCCCCAGCATTTT. This translates into CASGMREGQPQHF.

This clonotype was seen ten or more times. CDR3 loop: CASSIVAGAYNEQFF. In DNA form, the CDR3 reads TGTGCCAGCAGTATAGTAGCGGGGGCTTACAATGAGCAGTTCTTC. This chain links TRBV27 with TRBJ2-1; 9 bases are a match to TRBD2. The CDR3 has 15 residues. Trimming took 5 bases from V and 4 from J; bases not matched to a gene: 6. Germline-derived CDR1 and CDR2 are MNHEY and SMNVEV (reference sequence).

This clonotype showed up just a few times. The gene calls are TRBV19 and TRBJ2-3; 9 bases align to TRBD1. The CDR3 is made up of 12 amino acids. The ends lost 8 bases at V and 5 bases at J; junction bases unmatched: 2. Germline CDR1 reads LNHDA; CDR2 reads SQIVND (reference sequence). CDR3 loop: CASGTGKDTQYF. The CDR3 nucleotides read TGTGCCAGTGGGACAGGGAAAGATACGCAGTATTTT.

The CDR3 region is CASSVEGTYEQYF. CDR3 nucleotide sequence: TGCGCCAGCAGTGTAGAAGGTACCTACGAGCAGTACTTC. The rearrangement uses TRBV5-1 and TRBJ2-7; D call uncertain. CDR1 and CDR2 from the germline V gene are SGHRS and YFSETQ. V lost 5 bases to trimming and J lost 2 bases, with 11 bases between them. The CDR3 has 13 amino acids.

This clonotype was counted ten times or more. The V and J genes are TRBV20-1 and TRBJ2-3; 11 bases line up with TRBD2. The germline V gene encodes CDR1 DFQATT and CDR2 SNEGSKA (reference sequence). The CDR3 is 15 amino acids. J was trimmed by 5 bases and V by 5 bases; bases with no gene match: 9. This chain's CDR3 is CSARYSGGAVDTQYF. In nucleotides, the CDR3 is TGCAGTGCTCGGTATAGCGGGGGGGCCGTAGATACGCAGTATTTT.

The chain employs TRBV27 and TRBJ2-1; D is unresolved. The CDR3 has 11 residues. Trimming took 5 bases from V and 9 from J, leaving 8 bases between them. The germline V gene has CDR1 MNHEY and CDR2 SMNVEV (reference sequence). In DNA, the CDR3 is TGTGCCAGCAGTCTGTGGGGTGAGCAGTTCTTC. It translates to CASSLWGEQFF.

In its sample, this clonotype was seen many times. The chain carries TRBV6-6 and TRBJ1-5, with D tentatively TRBD1 (6 bases). CDR1 is MNHNY and CDR2 is SVGAGI in the germline V gene (reference sequence). V dropped 6 bases and J dropped 7 bases, with 13 bases sitting between them. CDR3 size: 13 residues. The CDR3 protein is CASRSQGGQPQHF. The DNA of the CDR3 is TGTGCCAGCAGATCACAGGGCGGACAGCCCCAGCATTTT.

This clonotype was detected many times. The V call is TRBV29-1, the J call TRBJ2-7, with D tentatively TRBD2 (6 bases). Germline V gene lookup returns CDR1 SQVTM and CDR2 ANQGSEA. Trimming left V 5 bases short and J 2 bases short, with 10 bases between. The CDR3 has 12 amino acids. In DNA form, the CDR3 reads TGCAGCGTTCGGGGGTCGACCTACGAGCAGTACTTC. It translates to CSVRGSTYEQYF.

This clonotype was counted between two and nine times. CDR3 DNA: TGTGCCAGCAGTTTATACAATCAGTACGAGCAGTACTTC. Its protein product is CASSLYNQYEQYF. V is TRBV12-3 or TRBV12-4 and J is TRBJ2-7; D is uncertain. The length of the CDR3 is 13 residues. Between the trimmed V and J ends, which lost 2 bases and 4 bases, there was a span of 9 bases.

This clonotype was detected ten times or more. J is TRBJ2-7 and V is TRBV30; weak D call: TRBD2 (5 bases). Looked up from germline, CDR1 is GTSNPN and CDR2 is SVGIG (reference sequence). Trimming left V 0 bases short and J 3 bases short, with 9 bases between. CDR3 length: 13 residues. CDR3 bases: TGTGCCTGGAGTGTACGAGGGAGCTACGAGCAGTACTTC. Its protein is CAWSVRGSYEQYF.